These 9 T cell receptor beta chains share one sample of origin, sequenced in a study of cytomegalovirus exposure and HLA in healthy donors. In the PCR, 60 Vbeta and 13 Jbeta primers were used. Some clones are missing from TCRdb's copy, which holds only in-frame ones; the method was immunoSEQ multiplex PCR. The sample totals roughly 120,000 clones; its top ten clones hold more than 0.9%. Sequenced input: PBMCs. These TCRs come from a young man in good health and CMV-seronegative.

Here the CDR3 DNA reads TGTGCCAGTAGTTTCGCCGGGACAGGACCTTACAATGAGCAGTTCTTC. This codes for CASSFAGTGPYNEQFF. This rearrangement joins TRBV19 to TRBJ2-1; the match to TRBD1 covers 8 bases. Trimming at V came to 5 bases and at J to 4 bases, leaving 10 bases not matched to a gene. CDR1 is LNHDA, CDR2 SQIVND, per germline (reference sequence). The CDR3 has 16 residues.

The chain uses TRBV19 and TRBJ2-7; D might be TRBD2 (6 bases). CDR3 size: 10 residues. Trimming removed 9 bases from V and 5 bases from J, with 8 bases in between. Germline CDR1 LNHDA, CDR2 SQIVND (reference sequence). The chain's CDR3 is CARPGDEQYF. CDR3 nucleotide sequence: TGTGCCAGACCGGGAGACGAGCAGTACTTC.

CDR3 protein: CASSVDGVSGTEAFF. DNA of the CDR3: TGTGCCAGCAGCGTAGATGGCGTATCAGGCACTGAAGCTTTCTTT. The chain has TRBV9 and TRBJ1-1; D ambiguous. Trimming took off 0 bases at V and 4 bases at J, with 13 bases between the two ends. This CDR3 comprises 15 residues. Germline CDR1 and CDR2: SGDLS and YYNGEE.

The V call is TRBV10-3, the J call TRBJ1-1; D remains unclear. Trimming pared 6 bases from V and 4 bases from J, leaving 15 bases between. This CDR3 contains 14 residues. CDR1 ENHRY and CDR2 SYGVKD come from the germline V gene. In nucleotides, the CDR3 is TGTGCCATCAGCAAGGATCGACACTCCACTGAAGCTTTCTTT. This translates into CAISKDRHSTEAFF.

CDR3 DNA: TGTGCCAGCAGCGTAGTCCGAGGGTTGGCCGAAGCTTTCTTT. Encoded protein: CASSVVRGLAEAFF. This chain links TRBV9 with TRBJ1-1, with unresolved D. The germline V gene has CDR1 SGDLS and CDR2 YYNGEE. CDR3 size: 14 residues. V was pared by 0 bases and J by 8 bases, with 14 bases between. The complete variable domain, with remaining parts taken from reference TRBV9 and TRBJ1-1, reads DSGVTQTPKHLITATGQRVTLRCSPRSGDLSVYWYQQSLDQGLQFLIQYYNGEERAKGNILERFSAQQFPDLHSELNLSSLELGDSALYFCASSVVRGLAEAFFGQGTRLTVV.

The chain couples TRBV5-1 to TRBJ1-2; D is perhaps TRBD1 (5 bases). CDR1 is SGHRS, CDR2 YFSETQ, per germline. The CDR3 runs 14 residues. V shed 0 bases and J shed 8 bases, with 14 bases lying between them. CDR3 DNA: TGCGCCAGCAGCTTGGACGGCTCGACAGTCGGCTACACCTTC. Its translation is CASSLDGSTVGYTF.

The chain links TRBV5-1 to TRBJ1-4; 8 positions match TRBD1. This CDR3 comprises 16 residues. V was clipped by 1 base and J by 4 bases; unmatched bases: 6. Per germline, CDR1 SGHRS and CDR2 YFSETQ. CDR3 coding DNA: TGCGCCAGCAGCTTGATAGAGGGACAGGTTAATGAAAAACTGTTTTTT. Translated, it gives CASSLIEGQVNEKLFF.

The chain carries TRBV10-3 and TRBJ2-7; 11 bases map to TRBD2. The CDR3 is 17 residues long. Losses at the gene ends were 3 bases for V and 2 bases for J; bases not matched to a gene: 9. Germline V gene sequence: CDR1 ENHRY, CDR2 SYGVKD. DNA of the CDR3: TGTGCCATCAGTGACCCCGCACTAGCGGGGGACGCCTACGAGCAGTACTTC. Encoded protein: CAISDPALAGDAYEQYF.

The rearrangement uses TRBV19 and TRBJ1-5; D gene unclear. In germline, CDR1 is LNHDA, CDR2 SQIVND (reference sequence). Trimming took off 5 bases at V and 0 bases at J, with 11 bases between the two ends. CDR3 size: 15 residues. Here the CDR3 DNA reads TGTGCCAGTAGTTCGTCCGAGTATAGCAATCAGCCCCAGCATTTT. Translated, it gives CASSSSEYSNQPQHF.